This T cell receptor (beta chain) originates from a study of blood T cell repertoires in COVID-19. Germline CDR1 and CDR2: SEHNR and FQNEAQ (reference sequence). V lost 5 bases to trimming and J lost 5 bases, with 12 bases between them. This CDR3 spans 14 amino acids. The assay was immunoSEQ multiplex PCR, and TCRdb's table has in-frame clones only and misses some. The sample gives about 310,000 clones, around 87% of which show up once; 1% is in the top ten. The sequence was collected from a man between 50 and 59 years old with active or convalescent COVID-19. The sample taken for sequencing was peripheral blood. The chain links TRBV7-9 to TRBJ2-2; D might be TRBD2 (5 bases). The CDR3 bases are TGTGCCAGCAGCCCCGCCAGGAGGACCGGGGAGCTGTTTTTT. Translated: CASSPARRTGELFF.